Sequencing of this TCR beta chain was carried out in a study of OX40 agonist ivuxolimab in advanced cancers. CDR1 is SGDLS and CDR2 is YYNGEE in the germline V gene. The CDR3 is made up of 15 amino acids. The V gene lost 1 base and the J gene lost 5 bases, with 13 bases spanning the gap. This table comes from immunoSEQ multiplex PCR, and its TCRdb copy is limited to in-frame clones, with some not included. Of 80,000 or so clones in the sample, 75% to 90% were seen once. The chain recombines TRBV9 with TRBJ2-1; unclear D gene. The sequenced sample was CD4+ or CD8+ T cells sorted from blood, obtained in a trial of the OX40 agonist ivuxolimab. The TCR originated in an adult with an advanced solid tumor such as melanoma, head and neck, liver or kidney cancer. The CDR3 is CASSVRHSRNNEQFF. Here the CDR3 DNA reads TGTGCCAGCAGCGTACGACACTCGCGAAACAATGAGCAGTTCTTC. Full variable domain (outside the CDR3, taken from reference TRBV9 and TRBJ2-1): DSGVTQTPKHLITATGQRVTLRCSPRSGDLSVYWYQQSLDQGLQFLIQYYNGEERAKGNILERFSAQQFPDLHSELNLSSLELGDSALYFCASSVRHSRNNEQFFGPGTRLTVL.